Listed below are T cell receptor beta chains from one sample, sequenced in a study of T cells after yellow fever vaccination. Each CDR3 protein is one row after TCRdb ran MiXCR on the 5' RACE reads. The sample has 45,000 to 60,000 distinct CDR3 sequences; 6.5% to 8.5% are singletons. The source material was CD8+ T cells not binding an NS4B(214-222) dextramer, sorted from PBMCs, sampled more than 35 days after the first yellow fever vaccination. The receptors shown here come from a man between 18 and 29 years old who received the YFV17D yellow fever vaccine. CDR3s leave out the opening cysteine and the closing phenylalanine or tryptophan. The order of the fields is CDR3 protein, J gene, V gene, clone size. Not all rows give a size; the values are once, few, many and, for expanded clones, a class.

cdr3_aa: ASSELRAGAGDTQY
j_call: TRBJ2-3
v_call: TRBV25-1
clone_size: many

cdr3_aa: SPRLASYNEQF
j_call: TRBJ2-1
v_call: TRBV20-1
clone_size: many

cdr3_aa: ASSMGQGWAPNTEAF
j_call: TRBJ1-1
v_call: TRBV9
clone_size: .

cdr3_aa: AWRKGRLAGNKETQY
j_call: TRBJ2-5
v_call: TRBV30
clone_size: many

cdr3_aa: ASSLRGESYEQY
j_call: TRBJ2-7
v_call: TRBV27
clone_size: many

cdr3_aa: ATSKDDRGDQTEAF
j_call: TRBJ1-1
v_call: TRBV15
clone_size: .

cdr3_aa: ASSLEGVIETQY
j_call: TRBJ2-5
v_call: TRBV7-2
clone_size: .

cdr3_aa: ASSRGVRKDEQF
j_call: TRBJ2-1
v_call: TRBV14
clone_size: many

cdr3_aa: ASSPSEGRELF
j_call: TRBJ1-4
v_call: TRBV27
clone_size: many

cdr3_aa: ASSSTYEQY
j_call: TRBJ2-7
v_call: TRBV6-6
clone_size: few